This T cell receptor beta chain comes out of a study of T-cell memory formation after mild COVID-19. General study results and limits: CD4+ contracting clones were mainly CM and EM; CD8+ ones, EMRA. The study detected some responding clones in pre-infection memory, suggesting cross-reactive memory joined. Clones contracting day 15 to 85 were balanced CD4/CD8; later expanders leaned CD4+.

Per germline, CDR1 SGHVS and CDR2 FQNEAQ. Trimming took 6 bases from V and 10 from J, leaving 21 bases between them. This CDR3 has 14 amino acids. TCRdb used MiXCR to reprocess the 5' RACE reads, holding one entry per CDR3 protein. Of about 82,000 distinct CDR3 sequences listed, roughly 16% are singletons. This clonotype was counted only a few times. Antigen specificity is unknown. The V call is TRBV7-8, the J call TRBJ2-5; the D is unclear. The clonotype was recovered from a man aged 18 to 29 who had mild COVID-19 (a few samples of this study predate the infection). Cell type and time point are not known. The sample taken for sequencing was PBMCs or a T cell subset sorted from them (not recorded which). The CDR3, as DNA: TGTGCCAGCAGAGACCCGGGCCTGAGGTATAGCCAGTACTTC. It encodes CASRDPGLRYSQYF.